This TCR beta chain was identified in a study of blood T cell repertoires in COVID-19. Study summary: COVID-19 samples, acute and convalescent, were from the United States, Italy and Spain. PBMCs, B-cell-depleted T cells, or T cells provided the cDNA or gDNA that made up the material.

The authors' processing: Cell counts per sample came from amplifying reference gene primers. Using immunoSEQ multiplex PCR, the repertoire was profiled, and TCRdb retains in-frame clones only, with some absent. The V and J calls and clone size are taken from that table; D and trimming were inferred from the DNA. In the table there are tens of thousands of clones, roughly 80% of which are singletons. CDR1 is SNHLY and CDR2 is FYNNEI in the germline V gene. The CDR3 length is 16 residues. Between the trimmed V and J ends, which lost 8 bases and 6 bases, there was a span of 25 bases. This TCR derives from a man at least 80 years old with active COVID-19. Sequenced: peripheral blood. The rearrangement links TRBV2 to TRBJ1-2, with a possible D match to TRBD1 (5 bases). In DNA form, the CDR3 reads TGTGCCAGCCGGCCCCCGAATAAGGGGAAAATCCATGGCTACACCTTC. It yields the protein CASRPPNKGKIHGYTF.